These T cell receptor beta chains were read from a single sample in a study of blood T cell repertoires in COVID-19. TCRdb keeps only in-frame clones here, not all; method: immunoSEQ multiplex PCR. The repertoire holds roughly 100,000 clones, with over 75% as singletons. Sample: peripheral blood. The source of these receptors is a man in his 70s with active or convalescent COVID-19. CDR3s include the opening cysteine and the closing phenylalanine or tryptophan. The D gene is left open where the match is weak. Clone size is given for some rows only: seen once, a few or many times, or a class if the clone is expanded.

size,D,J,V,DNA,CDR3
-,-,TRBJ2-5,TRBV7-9,TGTGCCAGCACCGGGACTCCTAGCGTGACCCAGTACTTC,CASTGTPSVTQYF
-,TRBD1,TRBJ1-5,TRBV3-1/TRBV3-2,TGTGCCAGCAGCCAAGCCAGACAGGGGGCGAGCAATCAGCCCCAGCATTTT,CASSQARQGASNQPQHF
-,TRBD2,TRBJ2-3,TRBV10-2,TGCGCCAGCAGTGACCCGCCGGGGGGTCAAAGGGATACGCAGTATTTT,CASSDPPGGQRDTQYF
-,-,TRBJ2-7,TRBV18,TGTGCCAGCTCACCACCGTTAGTTACAGGGAACTCCTACGAGCAGTACTTC,CASSPPLVTGNSYEQYF
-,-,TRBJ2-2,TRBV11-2,TGTGCCAGCAGCTTAGTTCTCAGGCGGGGAGGAACCGGGGAGCTGTTTTTT,CASSLVLRRGGTGELFF
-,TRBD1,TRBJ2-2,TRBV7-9,TGTGCCAGCAGCTTAAGGACAGGGGGCACCGGGGAGCTGTTTTTT,CASSLRTGGTGELFF
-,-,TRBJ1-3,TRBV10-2,TGCGCCAGCAGTGTCGCGGCTTTTGGAAACACCATATATTTT,CASSVAAFGNTIYF
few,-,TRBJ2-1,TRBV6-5,TGTGCCAGCGGGGGACTCGTCAATGAGCAGTTCTTC,CASGGLVNEQFF
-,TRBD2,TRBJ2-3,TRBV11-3,TGTGCCAGCAGCTTAAGGAGCGGGAGCGGCACAGATACGCAGTATTTT,CASSLRSGSGTDTQYF
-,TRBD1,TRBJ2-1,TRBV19,TGTGCCAGTAGTACGGGACAGAACTCCTACAATGAGCAGTTCTTC,CASSTGQNSYNEQFF
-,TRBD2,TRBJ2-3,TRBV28,TGTGCCAGCTCCTTCCTAGCGGCCCGGGATACGCAGTATTTT,CASSFLAARDTQYF
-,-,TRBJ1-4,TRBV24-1,TGTGCCACCAGTGATTTAGCCCGACTGTCGGTGAAGGAAAAACTGTTTTTT,CATSDLARLSVKEKLFF
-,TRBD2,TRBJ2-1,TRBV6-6,TGTGCCAGCACCAGCGGGGGATCTTACAATGAGCAGTTCTTC,CASTSGGSYNEQFF
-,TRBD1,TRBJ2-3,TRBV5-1,TGCGCCAGCAGCGGCTGGACAGGGTCTACAGATACGCAGTATTTT,CASSGWTGSTDTQYF
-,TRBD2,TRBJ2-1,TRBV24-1,TGTGCCACCAGTGATTCCAGTAGCGGGAGTGGGAATGAGCAGTTCTTC,CATSDSSSGSGNEQFF
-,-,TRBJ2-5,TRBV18,TGTGCCAGCTCACCACCGGGGACACAAGAGACCCAGTACTTC,CASSPPGTQETQYF
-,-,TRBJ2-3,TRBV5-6,TGTGCCAGCAGCTTGGCTTCGAGGGATACGCAGTATTTT,CASSLASRDTQYF
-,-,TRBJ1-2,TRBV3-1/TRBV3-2,TGTGCCAGCAGCCAAGGAGGGAATAGCTATGGCTACACCTTC,CASSQGGNSYGYTF
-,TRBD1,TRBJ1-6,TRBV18,TGTGCCAGCTCACCGACAGGGGATTTTAGCTCCTATAATTCACCCCTCCACTTT,CASSPTGDFSSYNSPLHF
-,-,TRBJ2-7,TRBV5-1,TGCGCCAGCAGCGCAACAGTCGAGCAGTACTTC,CASSATVEQYF
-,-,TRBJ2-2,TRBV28,TGTGCCAGCAGTTTAGGATCGGGCACCGGGGAGCTGTTTTTT,CASSLGSGTGELFF
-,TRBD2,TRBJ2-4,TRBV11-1,TGTGCCAGCAGCTTAGGAAGAGGCGGGAGGGGAAACATTCAGTACTTC,CASSLGRGGRGNIQYF
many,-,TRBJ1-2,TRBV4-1,TGCGCCAGCAGCCAAGTTTCAGGGTTTAGCGGCTACACCTTC,CASSQVSGFSGYTF
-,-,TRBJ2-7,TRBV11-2,TGTGCCAGCAGCACGACAGTTTCCTACGAGCAGTACTTC,CASSTTVSYEQYF
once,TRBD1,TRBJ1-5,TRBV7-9,TGTGCCAGCAGCTGGACAGGGAACAATCAGCCCCAGCATTTT,CASSWTGNNQPQHF
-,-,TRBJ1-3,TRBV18,TGTGCCAGCTCACCCCTCCAGGGGTCAGGAAACACCATATATTTT,CASSPLQGSGNTIYF
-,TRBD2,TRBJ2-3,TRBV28,TGTGCCAGCAGTTCGTCACTAGCGAACACAGATACGCAGTATTTT,CASSSSLANTDTQYF
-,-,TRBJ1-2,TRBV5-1,TGCGCCAGCAGCTTGGCCCAGGGGAAAGACTATGGCTACACCTTC,CASSLAQGKDYGYTF
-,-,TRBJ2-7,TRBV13,TGTGCCAGCAGCTTATCAGGGCAGACACCCGAGCAGTACTTC,CASSLSGQTPEQYF
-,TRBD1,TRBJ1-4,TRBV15,TGTGCCACCAGCAGAGCCGGACAGGGGGCGCGGGAAAAACTGTTTTTT,CATSRAGQGAREKLFF
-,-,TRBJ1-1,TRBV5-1,TGCGCCAGCAGCAGGACGGGGGATTCGAACACTGAAGCTTTCTTT,CASSRTGDSNTEAFF
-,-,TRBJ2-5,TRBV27,TGTGCCAGCAGTTTATTGACAGCTCAAGAGACCCAGTACTTC,CASSLLTAQETQYF
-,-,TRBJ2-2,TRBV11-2,TGTGCCAGCAGCTTGGCCAGGAAAACCGGGGAGCTGTTTTTT,CASSLARKTGELFF
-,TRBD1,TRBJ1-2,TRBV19,TGTGCCAGTAGTACGGACAGGCCTGGCTACACCTTC,CASSTDRPGYTF
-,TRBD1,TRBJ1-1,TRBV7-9,TGTGCCAGCAGCCTGACAGGGGGGACCCACACTGAAGCTTTCTTT,CASSLTGGTHTEAFF
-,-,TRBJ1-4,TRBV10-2,TGCGCCAGCAGTGAGGTCAGGGGTGAAAAACTGTTTTTT,CASSEVRGEKLFF
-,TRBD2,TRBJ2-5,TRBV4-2,TGTGCCAGCAGCCCTACACAGGGCGGGGGGGCTCGAGAGACCCAGTACTTC,CASSPTQGGGARETQYF
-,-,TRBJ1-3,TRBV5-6,TGTGCCAGCAGCTTGGGTTCGGCAGGGGGAAACACCATATATTTT,CASSLGSAGGNTIYF
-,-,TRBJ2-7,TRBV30,TGTGCCTGGAGTGGTAGACCCATGAAAGGACACTACGAGCAGTACTTC,CAWSGRPMKGHYEQYF
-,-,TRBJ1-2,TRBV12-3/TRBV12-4,TGTGCCAGCAGCAACAGGGTTAACTATGGCTACACCTTC,CASSNRVNYGYTF
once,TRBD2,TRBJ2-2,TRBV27,TGTGCCAGCAGTCCACTAGCGATACTTACCGGGGAGCTGTTTTTT,CASSPLAILTGELFF
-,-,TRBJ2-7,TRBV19,TGTGCCAGTAGTCCGACTAGTTATGCTGGCGAGCAGTACTTC,CASSPTSYAGEQYF
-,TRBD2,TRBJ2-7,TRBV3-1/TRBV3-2,TGTGCCAGCAGCCAAATAGCGGGCTACGAGCAGTACTTC,CASSQIAGYEQYF